The clone carrying this TCR beta chain was counted once. This specimen belongs to a study of cytomegalovirus exposure and HLA in healthy donors. The CDR3 length is 16 residues. The V gene lost 0 bases and the J gene lost 0 bases, with 10 bases spanning the gap. CDR1 and CDR2 from the germline V gene are LGHNA and YNFKEQ. PCR used 60 Vbeta primers and 13 Jbeta primers. The table came from immunoSEQ multiplex PCR; TCRdb's copy has only in-frame clones and leaves some out. Found here are over 150,000 clones, 84% of them singletons; the top ten hold under 5%. Sequenced material: PBMCs. The TCR sequence derives from a girl aged 5 to 17 in good health and CMV-seropositive. The chain carries TRBV4-2 and TRBJ2-3, with a possible D match to TRBD2 (5 bases). CDR3 residues: CASSQDLAGSTDTQYF. Written as DNA, the CDR3 is TGTGCCAGCAGCCAAGATCTAGCTGGAAGCACAGATACGCAGTATTTT.